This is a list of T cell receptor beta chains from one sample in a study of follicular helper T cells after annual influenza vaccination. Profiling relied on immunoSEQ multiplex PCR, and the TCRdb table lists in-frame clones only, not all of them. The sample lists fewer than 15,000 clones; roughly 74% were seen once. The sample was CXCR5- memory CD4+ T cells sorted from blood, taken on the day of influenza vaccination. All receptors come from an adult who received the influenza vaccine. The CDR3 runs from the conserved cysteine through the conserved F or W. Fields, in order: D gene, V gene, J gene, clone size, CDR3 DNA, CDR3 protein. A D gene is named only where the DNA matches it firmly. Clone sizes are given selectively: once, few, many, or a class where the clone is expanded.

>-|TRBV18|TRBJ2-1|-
TGTGCCAGCTCACCACCGGGACGGTCCTACAATGAGCAGTTCTTC
CASSPPGRSYNEQFF
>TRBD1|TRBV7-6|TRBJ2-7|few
TGTGCCAGCAGCTTAGACCTTAAGCTCCGGGACAGTCACGAGCAGTACTTC
CASSLDLKLRDSHEQYF
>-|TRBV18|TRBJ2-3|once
TGTGCCAGCTCACCACCTCCCTCGTGGGGGGCTTTAGATACGCAGTATTTT
CASSPPPSWGALDTQYF
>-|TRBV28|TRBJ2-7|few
TGTGCCAGCGTATCGGGGGCCTACGAGCAGTACTTC
CASVSGAYEQYF
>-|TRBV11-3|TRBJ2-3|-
TGTGCCAGCAGCTTAGCCAGGGAAGATACGCAGTATTTT
CASSLAREDTQYF
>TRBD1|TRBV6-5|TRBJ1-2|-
TGTGCCAGCAGTTTTAGACAGGGGTTCGGTAACTATGGCTACACCTTC
CASSFRQGFGNYGYTF
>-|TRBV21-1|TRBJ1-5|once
TGTGCCAGCAGCAGGATAGGACAGGCAAGCAGCAATCAGCCCCAGCATTTT
CASSRIGQASSNQPQHF
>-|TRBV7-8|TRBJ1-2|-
TGTGCCAGCAGCCGGACAGCCATCTTAGGGGACTATGGCTACACCTTC
CASSRTAILGDYGYTF
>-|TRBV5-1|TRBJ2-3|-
TGCGCCAGCAGCTTGATTGACGGAGCCCGTGGCACAGATACGCAGTATTTT
CASSLIDGARGTDTQYF
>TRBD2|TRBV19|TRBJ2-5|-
TGTGCCAGTAGTCACGGGAGCGGGGGGATGGAGACCCAGTACTTC
CASSHGSGGMETQYF
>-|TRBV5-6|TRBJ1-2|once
TGTGCCAGCAGCTTGGAGGGAGGTGGCTACACCTTC
CASSLEGGGYTF
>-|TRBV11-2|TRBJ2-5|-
TGTGCCAGCAGCCCTGGGAGGGGGGAGACCCAGTACTTC
CASSPGRGETQYF
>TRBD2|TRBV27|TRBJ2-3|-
TGTGCCAGCAGACGACTAGCGGGGATTACAGATACGCAGTATTTT
CASRRLAGITDTQYF
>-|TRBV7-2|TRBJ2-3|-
TGTGCCAGCAGCTTATCGACAGATACGCAGTATTTT
CASSLSTDTQYF
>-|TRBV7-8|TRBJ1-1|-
TGTGCCAGCAGCTTATTTGTACAGGGCTTAATGAACACTGAAGCTTTCTTT
CASSLFVQGLMNTEAFF
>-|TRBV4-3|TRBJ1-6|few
TGCGCCAGCAGCTTACAGGGAGCAAGGTCACCCCTCCACTTT
CASSLQGARSPLHF
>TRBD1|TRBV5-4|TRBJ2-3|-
TGTGCCAGCAGCTCTGGACAGGGGGTGGTTTTGGCGCAGTATTTT
CASSSGQGVVLAQYF
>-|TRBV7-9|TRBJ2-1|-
TGTGCCAGCAGCTTAGGGGCAGCGTCACTCTCCTACAATGAGCAGTTCTTC
CASSLGAASLSYNEQFF
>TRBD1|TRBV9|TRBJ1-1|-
TGTGCCAGCAGCGAGAGCTCCGGGACAGGGGGCGTCCCCACTGAAGCTTTCTTT
CASSESSGTGGVPTEAFF
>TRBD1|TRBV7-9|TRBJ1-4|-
TGTGCCAGCAGCTCTAGACAGGGGATAGATCCTGAAAAACTGTTTTTT
CASSSRQGIDPEKLFF
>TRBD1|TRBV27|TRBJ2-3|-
TGTGCCAGCGGATCATCGACAGGGGGAGGGACAGATACGCAGTATTTT
CASGSSTGGGTDTQYF
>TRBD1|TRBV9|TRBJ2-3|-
TGTGCCAGCAGCGCAGGGGGCAGCCGCACAGATACGCAGTATTTT
CASSAGGSRTDTQYF
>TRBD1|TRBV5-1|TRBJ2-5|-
TGCGCCAGCAGTTTAGGGGGACAGGGTGCGGAGACCCAGTACTTC
CASSLGGQGAETQYF
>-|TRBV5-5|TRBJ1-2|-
TGTGCCAGCAGCTTGTCGCTAGGACACTACCCCTACGGCTACACCTTC
CASSLSLGHYPYGYTF
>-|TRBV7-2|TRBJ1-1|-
TGTGCCAGCAGCCTCGCGTGGAACACTGAAGCTTTCTTT
CASSLAWNTEAFF
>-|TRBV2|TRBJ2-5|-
TGTGCCAGCAGTCTGTACCAAGAGACCCAGTACTTC
CASSLYQETQYF
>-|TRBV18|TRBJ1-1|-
TGTGCCAGCTCACAGACAGGCGATTCGTCGGCTGAAGCTTTCTTT
CASSQTGDSSAEAFF
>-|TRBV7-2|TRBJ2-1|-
TGTGCCAGCAGCTCTACGCGGGGCTCCTACAATGAGCAGTTCTTC
CASSSTRGSYNEQFF
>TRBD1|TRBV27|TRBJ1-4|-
TGTGCCAGCAGTCCCTACCCAGGGGGAGAGAATGAAAAACTGTTTTTT
CASSPYPGGENEKLFF
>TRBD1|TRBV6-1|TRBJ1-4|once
TGTGCCAGCAGTGAAGCGTGGTTAAGGGTCGGGGACAGGGCACTGTTTTTT
CASSEAWLRVGDRALFF
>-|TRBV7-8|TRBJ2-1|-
TGTGCCAGCAGCTTAACCCCTTACAATGAGCAGTTCTTC
CASSLTPYNEQFF
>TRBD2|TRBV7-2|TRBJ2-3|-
TGTGCCAGCAACCCAAGCGGGGGGGCCACAGATACGCAGTATTTT
CASNPSGGATDTQYF
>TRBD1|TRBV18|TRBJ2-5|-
TGTGCCAGCTCGCCACAGGGGGCTTCGGAGACCCAGTACTTC
CASSPQGASETQYF
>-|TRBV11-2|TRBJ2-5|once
TGTGCCAGCACACAGGGCTTAAGGGAGACCCAGTACTTC
CASTQGLRETQYF
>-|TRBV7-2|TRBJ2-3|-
TGTGCCAGCAGCTTATTCCCAGATACGCAGTATTTT
CASSLFPDTQYF
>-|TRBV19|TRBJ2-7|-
TGTGCCAGTAGTATAGATTGGACTAACGCGCAGTACTTC
CASSIDWTNAQYF
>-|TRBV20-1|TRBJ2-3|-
TGCAGTGCTAGTCGCCCAGATACGCAGTATTTT
CSASRPDTQYF
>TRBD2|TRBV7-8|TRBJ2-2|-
TGTGCCAGCAGCTTACGGACCGGGACTAGTGGCGTCGGGGAGCTGTTTTTT
CASSLRTGTSGVGELFF
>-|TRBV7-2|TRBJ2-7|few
TGTGCCAGCAGCTCCGGGCCTTCAGGGGAGCAGTACTTC
CASSSGPSGEQYF
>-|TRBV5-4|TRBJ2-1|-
TGTGCCAGCAGCTTTGGGGGGGCTAGCTCCTACAATGAGCAGTTCTTC
CASSFGGASSYNEQFF
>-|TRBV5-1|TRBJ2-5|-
TGCGCCAGCAGCTTGGTATACCAAGAGACCCAGTACTTC
CASSLVYQETQYF
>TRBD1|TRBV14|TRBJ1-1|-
TGTGCCAGCAGCTCTGGGACAGCCGGCTTGGGCGCTTTCTTT
CASSSGTAGLGAFF
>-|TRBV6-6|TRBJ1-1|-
TGTGCCAGCATGAACACTGAAGCTTTCTTT
CASMNTEAFF
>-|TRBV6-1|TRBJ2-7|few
TGTGCCAGCAGCTCGGGGCAGCGGGAGCAGTACTTC
CASSSGQREQYF
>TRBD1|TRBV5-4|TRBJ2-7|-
TGTGCCAGCAGCTTGAACAGGGGCCGCTACGAGCAGTACTTC
CASSLNRGRYEQYF
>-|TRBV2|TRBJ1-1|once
TGTGCCAGCGCCGATTCGGAGTTCGCTGAAGCTTTCTTT
CASADSEFAEAFF
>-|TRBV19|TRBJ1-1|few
TGTGCCAGTAGTATTGCCGGGGGCGAGGCTGAAGCTTTCTTT
CASSIAGGEAEAFF
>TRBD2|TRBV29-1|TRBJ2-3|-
TGCAGCGTTGTTATCGGGACTAGCTTGAGAGATACGCAGTATTTT
CSVVIGTSLRDTQYF
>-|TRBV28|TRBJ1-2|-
TGTGCCAGCAGTTTAGGGGGACGGAGCTATGGCTACACCTTC
CASSLGGRSYGYTF
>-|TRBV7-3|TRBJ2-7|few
TGTGCCAGCAGCTTAAGTCTCAGGTGCCGCTTC
CASSLSLRCRF
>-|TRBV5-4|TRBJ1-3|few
TGTGCCAGCAGCAAGGGTGGAAACACCATATATTTT
CASSKGGNTIYF
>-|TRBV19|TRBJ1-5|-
TGTGCCAGTATGCACGGGACTTTGCTTCAGCCCCAGCATTTT
CASMHGTLLQPQHF
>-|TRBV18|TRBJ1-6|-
TGTGCCAGCTCACCGGGGCAGGGGAATTCACCCCTCCACTTT
CASSPGQGNSPLHF
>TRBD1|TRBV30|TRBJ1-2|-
TGTGCCTGGGCCACAGGGGGTAACTATGGCTACACCTTC
CAWATGGNYGYTF